Following are 30 T cell receptor beta chains from one sample sequenced in a study of shared clonotypes between healthy human individuals. Profiling relied on immunoSEQ multiplex PCR, and the TCRdb table lists in-frame clones only, not all of them. The sample has roughly 1,500,000 clones, 95% to 99% seen once; the top ten hold 0.4% to 0.45%. Sequencing was performed on naive CD4+ T cells sorted from blood. The subset is: CD45RA+ positively selected. These receptors all stem from a man under 40 in good health.

The chain is built from TRBV5-6 and TRBJ1-5; D call uncertain. CDR3 length: 16 amino acids. Between the trimmed V and J ends, which lost 1 base and 0 bases, there was a span of 11 bases. The V gene's germline CDR1 is SGHDT and CDR2 YYEEEE. CDR3 loop: CASSLSTAYSNQPQHF. The CDR3, as DNA: TGTGCCAGCAGCTTGAGCACCGCGTATAGCAATCAGCCCCAGCATTTT.

The V and J genes are TRBV18 and TRBJ2-2; TRBD1 is a possible D gene (6 bases). CDR1 is KGHSH and CDR2 is LQKENI in the germline V gene. This CDR3 has 16 residues. V was cut by 5 bases and J by 1 base, with 14 bases left in between. The CDR3 here is CASSSRGFGNTGELFF. CDR3 sequence (DNA): TGTGCCAGCTCAAGCAGGGGCTTTGGGAACACCGGGGAGCTGTTTTTT.

The rearrangement uses TRBV7-2 and TRBJ2-1, with 9 bases fitting TRBD1. The germline gives CDR1 SGHTA, CDR2 FQGNSA. Trimming at V came to 2 bases and at J to 10 bases, leaving 3 bases not matched to a gene. The CDR3 is made up of 13 amino acids. CDR3 DNA: TGTGCCAGCAGCTTAACAGGGGGCTTGGAGCAGTTCTTC. This codes for CASSLTGGLEQFF.

V usage is TRBV18 and J usage is TRBJ1-1; TRBD1 might be the D (5 bases). Germline CDR1 reads KGHSH; CDR2 reads LQKENI. The V end was cut by 2 bases, the J end by 5 bases, with 12 bases between. The CDR3 extends over 14 amino acids. The CDR3 coding sequence is TGTGCCAGCTCACCAATTGGAGGGGAGACTGAAGCTTTCTTT. It specifies CASSPIGGETEAFF.

The V and J genes are TRBV6-5 and TRBJ1-1; possible D gene TRBD1, 5 bases. V was clipped by 5 bases and J by 7 bases, with 11 bases between them. CDR1 MNHEY and CDR2 SVGAGI come from the germline V gene. The CDR3 is made up of 12 amino acids. CDR3 nucleotide sequence: TGTGCCAGCAGTCCGCCGGGGCGTGAAGCTTTCTTT. It encodes CASSPPGREAFF.

The rearrangement joins TRBV29-1 to TRBJ1-2; TRBD1 is a possible D gene (6 bases). V dropped 3 bases and J dropped 3 bases, with 11 bases sitting between them. From germline, CDR1 is SQVTM and CDR2 ANQGSEA. This CDR3 has 13 residues. The CDR3 sequence: CSVDNRGDYGYTF. The CDR3 DNA is TGCAGCGTTGATAATAGGGGGGACTATGGCTACACCTTC.

V gene TRBV6-1 combines with J gene TRBJ2-7; D ambiguous. The CDR3 sequence is 15 residues long. The germline CDR1 and CDR2 sequences are MNHNS and SASEGT. Trimming took off 6 bases at V and 2 bases at J, with 17 bases between the two ends. Here the CDR3 reads CASRAGPAGPYEQYF. CDR3 sequence (DNA): TGTGCCAGCAGGGCCGGCCCAGCCGGGCCCTACGAGCAGTACTTC.

The CDR3 coding sequence is TGTGCCAGCTCACCCCTGATGCGGGAAGAGACCCAGTACTTC. This codes for CASSPLMREETQYF. The chain carries TRBV18 and TRBJ2-5; D may be TRBD2 (5 bases). The CDR3 has 14 amino acids. Trimming shortened V by 3 bases and J by 3 bases, and 11 bases separated the two germline ends. CDR1 KGHSH and CDR2 LQKENI come from the germline V gene.

This chain uses TRBV29-1 with TRBJ2-7; D is possibly TRBD2 (8 bases). V gave up 8 bases and J gave up 5 bases, with 25 bases separating them. In germline, CDR1 is SQVTM, CDR2 ANQGSEA. There are 15 residues in the CDR3. CDR3 DNA sequence: TGCAGCTATAAGGGGGCTAGTAGCGGGACCGACGAGCAGTACTTC. Its translation is CSYKGASSGTDEQYF.

The chain employs TRBV10-3 and TRBJ1-2, with 7 bases identical to TRBD1. The CDR3 is 15 amino acids. The junction had 9 bases not matched to a gene; V was cut back by 3 bases and J by 5 bases. Germline V gene data show CDR1 as ENHRY and CDR2 as SYGVKD. CDR3 coding DNA: TGTGCCATCAGTGACTACGACAGGGATGCGTATGGCTACACCTTC. Amino acids: CAISDYDRDAYGYTF.

The CDR3 reads CASSVTNRGGEQFF. CDR3 nucleotides: TGTGCCAGCAGCGTAACCAACAGGGGAGGTGAGCAGTTCTTC. The J gene is TRBJ2-1, the V gene TRBV9; TRBD1 might be the D (7 bases). CDR1 SGDLS and CDR2 YYNGEE come from the germline V gene. The germline V and J ends were trimmed by 1 base and 9 bases, with 14 bases remaining between them. The CDR3 is made up of 14 amino acids.

This chain links TRBV10-3 with TRBJ2-3; 12 bases agree with TRBD2. The junction had 4 bases not matched to a gene; V was cut back by 6 bases and J by 0 bases. The CDR3 runs to 16 residues. In germline, CDR1 is ENHRY, CDR2 SYGVKD. CDR3 DNA: TGTGCCATCAGCCTTGGACTAGCGGGGAGCACAGATACGCAGTATTTT. It translates to CAISLGLAGSTDTQYF.

Only one count was recorded for this clone. Within the sample, other DNA sequences also encode this same CDR3. V and J are TRBV29-1 and TRBJ1-5, with no clear D. The germline V gene has CDR1 SQVTM and CDR2 ANQGSEA. Trimming shortened V by 5 bases and J by 5 bases, and 13 bases separated the two germline ends. The CDR3 covers 13 residues. The CDR3 DNA reads TGCAGCGTTACGGAAGGACGGGATCAGCCCCAGCATTTT. This encodes CSVTEGRDQPQHF.

This chain joins TRBV29-1 and TRBJ1-2; 9 bases fit TRBD1. V was clipped by 3 bases and J by 4 bases; unmatched bases: 6. The CDR3 covers 14 residues. Germline CDR1 is SQVTM and CDR2 is ANQGSEA. CDR3 nucleotides: TGCAGCGTTGAGGCGACAGGGGGGGGCTATGGCTACACCTTC. The encoded protein is CSVEATGGGYGYTF.

This sequence joins TRBV5-1 and TRBJ2-2, with 7 positions matching TRBD1. The ends lost 1 base at V and 2 bases at J; junction bases unmatched: 8. The CDR3 extends over 17 amino acids. The germline gives CDR1 SGHRS, CDR2 YFSETQ. The DNA for the CDR3 is TGCGCCAGCAGCTTGTTATCGGGACAGATTAACACCGGGGAGCTGTTTTTT. It encodes CASSLLSGQINTGELFF.

The chain uses TRBV30 and TRBJ2-7, with D perhaps given as TRBD1 or TRBD2 (6 bases each). Trimming stripped 3 bases from V and 7 bases from J, with 19 bases between. The germline V gene has CDR1 GTSNPN and CDR2 SVGIG (reference sequence). The CDR3 extends over 14 amino acids. The CDR3 region has the DNA TGTGCCTGGAGCGTTATACCACAGGGAGGTGAGCAGTACTTC. It translates to CAWSVIPQGGEQYF. The whole variable domain, filled in from reference TRBV30 and TRBJ2-7, reads SQTIHQWPATLVQPVGSPLSLECTVEGTSNPNLYWYRQAAGRGLQLLFYSVGIGQISSEVPQNLSASRPQDRQFILSSKKLLLSDSGFYLCAWSVIPQGGEQYFGPGTRLTVT.

V usage is TRBV19 and J usage is TRBJ2-1; possibly TRBD2 for D (6 bases). CDR1 and CDR2 from the germline V gene are LNHDA and SQIVND (reference sequence). With 1 base removed from V and 11 bases from J, the gap between germline ends came to 12 bases. The CDR3 has 13 residues. The chain's CDR3 is CASSIGGTRKQFF. CDR3 DNA sequence: TGTGCCAGTAGTATAGGCGGGACTCGAAAGCAGTTCTTC.

The chain joins TRBV5-1 to TRBJ1-2; D gene ambiguous. V was pared by 1 base and J by 7 bases, with 14 bases between. Germline CDR1 reads SGHRS; CDR2 reads YFSETQ. The CDR3 is made up of 14 amino acids. The CDR3 here is CASSLSPGPGGYTF. CDR3 sequence (DNA): TGCGCCAGCAGCTTGTCCCCCGGGCCTGGTGGCTACACCTTC.

The CDR3 nucleotides read TGTGCCAGCAGTTTACACGGGGCCACCTACGAGCAGTACTTC. Protein sequence: CASSLHGATYEQYF. This chain joins TRBV28 and TRBJ2-7; D might be TRBD1 or TRBD2, each matching 5 bases. This CDR3 spans 14 amino acids. Trimming cost V 2 bases and J 2 bases, with 10 bases left between them. Germline V gene data show CDR1 as MDHEN and CDR2 as SYDVKM. The complete variable domain, with remaining parts taken from reference TRBV28 and TRBJ2-7, reads DVKVTQSSRYLVKRTGEKVFLECVQDMDHENMFWYRQDPGLGLRLIYFSYDVKMKEKGDIPEGYSVSREKKERFSLILESASTNQTSMYLCASSLHGATYEQYFGPGTRLTVT.

The chain is built from TRBV19 and TRBJ2-2; perhaps TRBD1 as D (5 bases). Trimming stripped 9 bases from V and 4 bases from J, with 12 bases between. CDR1 LNHDA and CDR2 SQIVND come from the germline V gene (reference sequence). The CDR3 contains 13 residues. In nucleotides, the CDR3 is TGTGCCAGCACTAACAGGCTCACCGGGGAGCTGTTTTTT. This encodes CASTNRLTGELFF.

The chain uses TRBV28 and TRBJ2-7, with no clear D. This CDR3 has 12 amino acids. CDR1 MDHEN and CDR2 SYDVKM come from the germline V gene. V was trimmed by 2 bases and J by 11 bases, leaving 13 bases between them. CDR3 coding DNA: TGTGCCAGCAGTTTAGGGGTTGGGCAGGAGTACTTC. It encodes CASSLGVGQEYF.

The CDR3 DNA reads as TGCGCCAGCAGCAAACCTTACGACGCACCCCACCAAGAGACCCAGTACTTC. This encodes CASSKPYDAPHQETQYF. This chain connects TRBV5-1 to TRBJ2-5; D ambiguous. In germline, CDR1 is SGHRS, CDR2 YFSETQ. The CDR3 loop spans 17 amino acids. Trimming pared 4 bases from V and 0 bases from J, leaving 19 bases between.

This chain uses TRBV25-1 with TRBJ1-3; perhaps TRBD1 as D (6 bases). The CDR3 totals 13 residues. Germline values: CDR1 MGHDK, CDR2 SYGVNS. Trimming left V 3 bases short and J 9 bases short, with 12 bases between. CDR3 amino acids: CASSDLLRGTIYF. The DNA of the CDR3 is TGTGCCAGCAGTGACCTACTCAGGGGCACCATATATTTT.

This chain connects TRBV27 to TRBJ2-2; D is perhaps TRBD2 (7 bases). V lost 6 bases to trimming and J lost 3 bases, with 11 bases between them. This CDR3 has 14 residues. From germline, CDR1 is MNHEY and CDR2 SMNVEV (reference sequence). CDR3 coding DNA: TGTGCCAGCAGGTGGGGGGGCGACACCGGGGAGCTGTTTTTT. This encodes CASRWGGDTGELFF.

This rearrangement joins TRBV5-8 to TRBJ2-5; D unclear. The ends were cut back, 5 bases at V and 5 bases at J, with 10 bases in the middle. The CDR3 runs 12 residues. In germline, CDR1 is SGHTS, CDR2 YDEGEE. CDR3 protein: CASRIGKETQYF. For the CDR3, the DNA is TGTGCCAGCAGGATTGGGAAGGAGACCCAGTACTTC.

The rearrangement uses TRBV5-1 and TRBJ1-1, with D uncertain. The ends were cut back, 1 base at V and 3 bases at J, with 10 bases in the middle. Germline V gene sequence: CDR1 SGHRS, CDR2 YFSETQ. This CDR3 contains 14 residues. DNA of the CDR3: TGCGCCAGCAGCTTGCAACCATCTTACACTGAAGCTTTCTTT. Translation gives CASSLQPSYTEAFF.

The genes are TRBV11-2 and TRBJ2-7, with 13 bases matching TRBD2. V lost 5 bases and J lost 3; bases outside the gene matches: 7. This CDR3 region has 16 residues. Germline CDR1 and CDR2: SGHAT and FQNNGV. The CDR3 DNA reads as TGTGCCAGCAGCCTCCGACTAGCGGGAGGCGTCTACGAGCAGTACTTC. This codes for CASSLRLAGGVYEQYF.

With regard to this clone: The identical CDR3 is also encoded by other nucleotide sequences in the sample. J is TRBJ2-7 and V is TRBV5-5; D call uncertain. CDR1 is SGHKS and CDR2 is YYEKEE in the germline V gene (reference sequence). There are 12 residues in the CDR3. V dropped 0 bases and J dropped 4 bases, with 5 bases sitting between them. Here the CDR3 DNA reads TGTGCCAGCAGCTTGGCCCCTTACGAGCAGTACTTC. It is translated as CASSLAPYEQYF.

The chain employs TRBV10-3 and TRBJ1-2; 7 bases fit TRBD1. J lost 4 bases, V lost 4 bases, and 12 bases had no gene match. The CDR3 is made up of 16 amino acids. Per the germline V gene, CDR1 is ENHRY and CDR2 is SYGVKD. The CDR3 sequence: CAISVVPPGGSYGYTF. The CDR3 bases are TGTGCCATCAGTGTAGTACCGCCAGGGGGATCCTATGGCTACACCTTC.

The chain recombines TRBV5-1 with TRBJ2-2; tentatively, D is TRBD2 (5 bases). Trimming left V 2 bases short and J 5 bases short, with 13 bases between. Looked up from germline, CDR1 is SGHRS and CDR2 is YFSETQ. There are 15 residues in the CDR3. The DNA of the CDR3 is TGCGCCAGCAGCTTAGAGGGTCCCTGGACCGGGGAGCTGTTTTTT. It is translated as CASSLEGPWTGELFF.